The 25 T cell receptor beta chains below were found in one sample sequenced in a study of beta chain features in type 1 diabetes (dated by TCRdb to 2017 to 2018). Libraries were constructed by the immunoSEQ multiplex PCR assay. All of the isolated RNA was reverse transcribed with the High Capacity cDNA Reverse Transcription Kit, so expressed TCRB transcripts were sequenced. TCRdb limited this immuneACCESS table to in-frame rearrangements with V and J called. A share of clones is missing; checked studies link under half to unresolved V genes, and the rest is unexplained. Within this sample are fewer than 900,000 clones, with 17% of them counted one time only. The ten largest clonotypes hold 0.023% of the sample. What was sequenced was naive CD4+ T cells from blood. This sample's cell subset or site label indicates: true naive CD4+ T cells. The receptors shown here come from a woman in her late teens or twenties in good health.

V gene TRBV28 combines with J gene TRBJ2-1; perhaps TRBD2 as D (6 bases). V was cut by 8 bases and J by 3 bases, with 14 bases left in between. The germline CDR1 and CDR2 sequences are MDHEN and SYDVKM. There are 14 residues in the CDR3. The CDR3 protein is CASHQGGNYNEQFF. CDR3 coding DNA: TGTGCCAGCCATCAAGGCGGGAACTACAATGAGCAGTTCTTC.

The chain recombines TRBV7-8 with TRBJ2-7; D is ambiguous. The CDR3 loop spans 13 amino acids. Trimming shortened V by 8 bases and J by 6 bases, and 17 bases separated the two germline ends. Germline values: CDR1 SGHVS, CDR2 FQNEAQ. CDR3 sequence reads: CASAPSASREQYF. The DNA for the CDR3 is TGTGCCAGCGCGCCCTCCGCCTCCCGCGAGCAGTACTTC.

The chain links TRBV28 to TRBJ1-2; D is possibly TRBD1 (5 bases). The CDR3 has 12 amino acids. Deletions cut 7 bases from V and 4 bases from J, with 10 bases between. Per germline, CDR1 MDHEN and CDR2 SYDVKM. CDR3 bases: TGTGCCAGCACCAGGGTCGGCTATGGCTACACCTTC. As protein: CASTRVGYGYTF.

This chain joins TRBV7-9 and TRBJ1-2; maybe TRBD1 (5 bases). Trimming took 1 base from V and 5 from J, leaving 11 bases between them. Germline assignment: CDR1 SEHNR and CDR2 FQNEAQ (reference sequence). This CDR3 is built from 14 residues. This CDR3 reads CASSLGRAGYGYTF. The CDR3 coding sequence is TGTGCCAGCAGCTTAGGCAGGGCCGGGTATGGCTACACCTTC.

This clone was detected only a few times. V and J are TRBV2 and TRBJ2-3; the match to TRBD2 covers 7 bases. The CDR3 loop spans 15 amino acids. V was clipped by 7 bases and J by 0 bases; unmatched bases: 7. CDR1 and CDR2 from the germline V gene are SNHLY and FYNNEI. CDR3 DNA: TGTGCCAGCAAGCTAGAGCGGGGAAGCACAGATACGCAGTATTTT. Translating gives CASKLERGSTDTQYF.

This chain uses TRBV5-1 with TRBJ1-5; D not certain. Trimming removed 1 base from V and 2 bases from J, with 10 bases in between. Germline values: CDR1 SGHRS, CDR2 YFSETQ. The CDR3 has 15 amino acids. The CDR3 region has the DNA TGCGCCAGCAGCTTGACGGGTAAGGGCAATCAGCCCCAGCATTTT. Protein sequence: CASSLTGKGNQPQHF.

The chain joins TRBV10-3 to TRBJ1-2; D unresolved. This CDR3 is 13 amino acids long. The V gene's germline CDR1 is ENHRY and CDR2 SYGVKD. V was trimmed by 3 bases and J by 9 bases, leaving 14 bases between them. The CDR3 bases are TGTGCCATCAGTGATTCTGGACGGATGAGCTACACCTTC. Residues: CAISDSGRMSYTF.

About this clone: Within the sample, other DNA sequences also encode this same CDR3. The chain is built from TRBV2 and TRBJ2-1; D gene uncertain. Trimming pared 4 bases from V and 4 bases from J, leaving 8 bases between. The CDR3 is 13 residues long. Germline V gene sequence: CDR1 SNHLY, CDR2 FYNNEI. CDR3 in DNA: TGTGCCAGCAGTGGACTCGGGTACAATGAGCAGTTCTTC. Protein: CASSGLGYNEQFF.

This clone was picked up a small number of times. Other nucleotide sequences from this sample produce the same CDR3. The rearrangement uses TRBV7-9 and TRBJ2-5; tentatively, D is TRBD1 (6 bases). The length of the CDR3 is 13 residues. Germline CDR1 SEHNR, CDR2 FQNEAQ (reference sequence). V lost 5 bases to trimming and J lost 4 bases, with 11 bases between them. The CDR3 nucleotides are TGTGCCAGCAGCCCACAGGGTCCAGAGACCCAGTACTTC. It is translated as CASSPQGPETQYF.

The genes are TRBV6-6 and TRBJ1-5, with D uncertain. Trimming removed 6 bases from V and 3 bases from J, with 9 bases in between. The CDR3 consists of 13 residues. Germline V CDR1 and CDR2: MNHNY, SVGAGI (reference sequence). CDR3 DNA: TGTGCCAGCAGACCGGGAATCAATCAGCCCCAGCATTTT. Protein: CASRPGINQPQHF.

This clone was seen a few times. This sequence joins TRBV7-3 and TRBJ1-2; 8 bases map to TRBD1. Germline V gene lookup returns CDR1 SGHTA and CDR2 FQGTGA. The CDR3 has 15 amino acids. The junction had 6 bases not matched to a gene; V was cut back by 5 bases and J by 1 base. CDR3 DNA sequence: TGTGCCAGCAGCCCGGGACAGGCTTTTAACTATGGCTACACCTTC. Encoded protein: CASSPGQAFNYGYTF.

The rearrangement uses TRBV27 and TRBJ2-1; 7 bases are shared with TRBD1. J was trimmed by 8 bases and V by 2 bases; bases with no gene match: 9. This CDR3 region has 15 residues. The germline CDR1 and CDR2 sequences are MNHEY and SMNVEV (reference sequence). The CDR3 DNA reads TGTGCCAGCAGTTTAGAACAGGGGTTTGTGGATGAGCAGTTCTTC. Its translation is CASSLEQGFVDEQFF.

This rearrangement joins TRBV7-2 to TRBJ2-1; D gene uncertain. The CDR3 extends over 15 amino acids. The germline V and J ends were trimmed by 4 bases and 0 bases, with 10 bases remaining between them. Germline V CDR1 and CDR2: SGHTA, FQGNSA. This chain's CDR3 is CASSSRAFSYNEQFF. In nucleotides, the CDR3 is TGTGCCAGCAGCTCACGGGCGTTCTCCTACAATGAGCAGTTCTTC.

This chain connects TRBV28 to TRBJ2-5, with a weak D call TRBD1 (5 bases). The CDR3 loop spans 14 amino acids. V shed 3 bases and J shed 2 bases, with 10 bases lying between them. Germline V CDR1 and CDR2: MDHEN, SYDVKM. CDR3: CASSLWTNQETQYF. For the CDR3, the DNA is TGTGCCAGCAGTTTGTGGACAAATCAAGAGACCCAGTACTTC. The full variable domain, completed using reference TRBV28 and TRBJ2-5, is DVKVTQSSRYLVKRTGEKVFLECVQDMDHENMFWYRQDPGLGLRLIYFSYDVKMKEKGDIPEGYSVSREKKERFSLILESASTNQTSMYLCASSLWTNQETQYFGPGTRLLVL.

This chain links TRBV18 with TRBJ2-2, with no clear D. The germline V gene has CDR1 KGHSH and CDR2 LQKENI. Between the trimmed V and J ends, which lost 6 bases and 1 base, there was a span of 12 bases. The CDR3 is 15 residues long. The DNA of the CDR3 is TGTGCCAGCTCCCAACAGCCCTTGAACACCGGGGAGCTGTTTTTT. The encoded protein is CASSQQPLNTGELFF.

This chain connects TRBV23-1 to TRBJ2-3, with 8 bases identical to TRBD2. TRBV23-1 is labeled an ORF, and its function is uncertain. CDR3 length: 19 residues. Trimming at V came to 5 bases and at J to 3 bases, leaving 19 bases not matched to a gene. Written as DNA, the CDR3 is TGCGCCAGCAGTGAAGAAATTCAACTCCCAGCGGGAGTAACAGATACGCAGTATTTT. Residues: CASSEEIQLPAGVTDTQYF.

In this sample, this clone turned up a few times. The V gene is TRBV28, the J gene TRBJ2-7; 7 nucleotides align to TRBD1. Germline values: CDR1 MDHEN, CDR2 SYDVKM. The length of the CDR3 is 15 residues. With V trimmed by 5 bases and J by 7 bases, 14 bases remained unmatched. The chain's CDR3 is CASSHAGTAHREQYF. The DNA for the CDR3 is TGTGCCAGCAGTCATGCCGGGACAGCTCACAGGGAGCAGTACTTC.

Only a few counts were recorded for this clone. CDR3 in amino acids: CASSKDYRDPHEQFF. Written as DNA, the CDR3 is TGTGCCAGCAGCAAGGACTACCGGGACCCTCATGAGCAGTTCTTC. The rearrangement links TRBV7-8 to TRBJ2-1, with TRBD2 as a possible D gene (6 bases). Germline V gives CDR1 SGHVS, CDR2 FQNEAQ. There are 15 residues in the CDR3. Trimming took off 5 bases at V and 8 bases at J, with 19 bases between the two ends.

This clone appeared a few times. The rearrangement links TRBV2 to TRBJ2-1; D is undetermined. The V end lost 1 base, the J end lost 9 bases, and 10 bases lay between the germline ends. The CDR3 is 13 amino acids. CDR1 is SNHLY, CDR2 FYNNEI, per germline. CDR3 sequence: CASSEGLVSEQFF. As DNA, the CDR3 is TGTGCCAGCAGTGAAGGGCTAGTTAGTGAGCAGTTCTTC.

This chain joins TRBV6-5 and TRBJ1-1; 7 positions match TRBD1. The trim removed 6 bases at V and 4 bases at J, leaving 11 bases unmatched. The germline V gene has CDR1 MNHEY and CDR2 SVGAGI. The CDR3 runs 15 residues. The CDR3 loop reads CASSKRGGYGTEAFF. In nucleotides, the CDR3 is TGTGCCAGCAGCAAACGAGGGGGCTATGGCACTGAAGCTTTCTTT.

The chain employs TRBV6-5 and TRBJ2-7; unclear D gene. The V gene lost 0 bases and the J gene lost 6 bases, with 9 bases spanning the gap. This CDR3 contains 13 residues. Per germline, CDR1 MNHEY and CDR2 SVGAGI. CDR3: CASSYSSDAEQYF. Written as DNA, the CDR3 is TGTGCCAGCAGTTACTCTTCTGATGCCGAGCAGTACTTC.

The CDR3 loop is CASSLESANNEQFF. DNA for the CDR3: TGTGCCAGCAGCTTAGAGTCAGCAAACAATGAGCAGTTCTTC. V is TRBV7-9 and J is TRBJ2-1; D is ambiguous. The germline V gene encodes CDR1 SEHNR and CDR2 FQNEAQ (reference sequence). Trimming shortened V by 1 base and J by 5 bases, and 9 bases separated the two germline ends. The CDR3 spans 14 residues.

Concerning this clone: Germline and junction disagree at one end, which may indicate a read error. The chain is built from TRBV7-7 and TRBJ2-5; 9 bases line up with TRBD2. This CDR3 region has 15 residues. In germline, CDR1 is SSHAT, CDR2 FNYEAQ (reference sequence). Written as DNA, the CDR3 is TGTGCTAGCAGCTTGGGTAGCGGGAGTCAGGAGACCCAGTACTTC. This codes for CASSLGSGSQETQYF.

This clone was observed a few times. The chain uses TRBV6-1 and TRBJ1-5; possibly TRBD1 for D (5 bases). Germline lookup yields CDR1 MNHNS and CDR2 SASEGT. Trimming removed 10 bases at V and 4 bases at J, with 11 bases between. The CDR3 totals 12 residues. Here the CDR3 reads CATLRGNQPQHF. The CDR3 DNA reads TGTGCCACCCTTCGGGGGAATCAGCCCCAGCATTTT.

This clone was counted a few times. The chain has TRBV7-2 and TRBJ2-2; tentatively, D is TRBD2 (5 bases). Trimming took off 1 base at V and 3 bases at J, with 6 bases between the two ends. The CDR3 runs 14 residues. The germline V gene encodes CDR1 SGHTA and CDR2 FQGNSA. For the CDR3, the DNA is TGTGCCAGCAGCTTAGGGGAGCACACCGGGGAGCTGTTTTTT. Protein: CASSLGEHTGELFF.